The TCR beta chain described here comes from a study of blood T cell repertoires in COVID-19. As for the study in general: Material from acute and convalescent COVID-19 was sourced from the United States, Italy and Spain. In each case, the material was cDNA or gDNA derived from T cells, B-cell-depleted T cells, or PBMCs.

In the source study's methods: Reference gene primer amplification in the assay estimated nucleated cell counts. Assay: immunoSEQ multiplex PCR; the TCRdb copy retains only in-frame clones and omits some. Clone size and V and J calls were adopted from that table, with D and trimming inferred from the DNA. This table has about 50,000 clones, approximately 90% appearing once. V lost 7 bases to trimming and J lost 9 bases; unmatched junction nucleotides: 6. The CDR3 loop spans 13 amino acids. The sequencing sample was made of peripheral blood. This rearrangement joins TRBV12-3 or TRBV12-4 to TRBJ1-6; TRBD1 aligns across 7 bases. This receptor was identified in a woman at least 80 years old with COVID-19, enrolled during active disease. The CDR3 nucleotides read TGTGCCAGCACCAAGGGGGCATCTTCACCCCTCCACTTT. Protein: CASTKGASSPLHF.